Listed below are T cell receptor beta chains from one sample, sequenced in a study of T cell changes during pregnancy in multiple sclerosis. Libraries were prepared by immunoSEQ multiplex PCR; TCRdb keeps only in-frame clonotypes and omits some of them. The sample has about 43,000 clones, 88% seen once. Sequenced material: peripheral blood, taken in the first trimester of pregnancy. These receptors all come from a female donor in good health, enrolled as a control in a pregnancy study. CDR3s include the opening cysteine and the closing phenylalanine or tryptophan. A D gene is named only where the DNA matches it firmly. Only part of the rows carry a size: once, few, many, or a class if the clone is expanded.

V: TRBV7-9; D: TRBD1; size: .; J: TRBJ1-3; CDR3: CASSRGTVSGNTIYF; DNA: TGTGCCAGCAGCCGGGGGACAGTCTCTGGAAACACCATATATTTT
V: TRBV4-1; D: TRBD2; size: .; J: TRBJ2-3; CDR3: CASSQEGLAGRDTQYF; DNA: TGCGCCAGCAGCCAGGAGGGCCTAGCGGGACGCGATACGCAGTATTTT
V: TRBV19; D: TRBD1; size: .; J: TRBJ1-3; CDR3: CASFGQGGNTIYF; DNA: TGTGCCAGTTTTGGACAGGGTGGAAACACCATATATTTT
V: TRBV6-6; D: .; size: .; J: TRBJ1-6; CDR3: CASSSQLTADSPLHF; DNA: TGTGCCAGCAGTTCCCAACTGACAGCCGATTCACCCCTCCACTTT
V: TRBV10-2; D: TRBD1; size: .; J: TRBJ1-2; CDR3: CASRPGTGRVYGYTF; DNA: TGCGCCAGCAGGCCCGGGACAGGGCGGGTCTATGGCTACACCTTC
V: TRBV18; D: .; size: .; J: TRBJ1-1; CDR3: CASSPTGVNTEAFF; DNA: TGTGCCAGCTCACCAACGGGGGTAAACACTGAAGCTTTCTTT
V: TRBV5-1; D: .; size: .; J: TRBJ2-1; CDR3: CASREVAAYNEQFF; DNA: TGCGCCAGCAGGGAGGTAGCGGCCTACAATGAGCAGTTCTTC
V: TRBV7-2; D: .; size: once; J: TRBJ2-3; CDR3: CASSLRGSTDTQYF; DNA: TGTGCCAGCAGCTTAAGGGGAAGCACAGATACGCAGTATTTT
V: TRBV5-4; D: .; size: few; J: TRBJ1-2; CDR3: CASSRPAVEEGYTF; DNA: TGTGCCAGCAGCCGACCCGCCGTCGAGGAGGGCTACACCTTC
V: TRBV5-1; D: .; size: .; J: TRBJ2-7; CDR3: CASSFNRAYEQYF; DNA: TGCGCCAGCAGCTTTAACAGGGCCTACGAGCAGTACTTC
V: TRBV29-1; D: TRBD2; size: .; J: TRBJ2-1; CDR3: CSGRLAGSSYNEQFF; DNA: TGCAGCGGAAGGCTAGCGGGAAGTTCCTACAATGAGCAGTTCTTC
V: TRBV5-6; D: TRBD1; size: .; J: TRBJ1-6; CDR3: CASSSRGDWNSPLHF; DNA: TGTGCCAGCAGCTCCAGGGGGGACTGGAATTCACCCCTCCACTTT
V: TRBV5-1; D: TRBD1; size: .; J: TRBJ1-5; CDR3: CASSLGQGAGQPQHF; DNA: TGCGCCAGCAGCTTGGGACAGGGGGCCGGTCAGCCCCAGCATTTT
V: TRBV19; D: TRBD2; size: .; J: TRBJ2-5; CDR3: CASSLRLAGGQETQYF; DNA: TGTGCTAGTAGTCTCCGACTAGCGGGGGGTCAAGAGACCCAGTACTTC
V: TRBV5-5; D: TRBD1; size: once; J: TRBJ1-5; CDR3: CASSLDGTGDQPQHF; DNA: TGTGCCAGCAGCTTGGATGGGACAGGAGATCAGCCCCAGCATTTT